The 2 T cell receptor beta chains below come from one sample, sequenced in a study of cytomegalovirus exposure and HLA in healthy donors (dated by TCRdb to the late 2010s). Library preparation was by the immunoSEQ multiplex PCR assay. The table comes from immuneACCESS by way of TCRdb, which keeps in-frame sequences with V and J called. Part of the clones is missing from these tables; in studies checked, under half for an unresolved V gene and the rest for unknown reasons. The sample table lists about 66,000 clones, around 97% of them with a count of one. Roughly 1.5% of the sample is in the top ten clones. Sequencing was carried out using PBMCs. The origin of the receptors is a woman aged 18 to 35 in good health and CMV-seropositive.

V gene TRBV27 combines with J gene TRBJ2-6; the match to TRBD2 covers 9 bases. CDR1 is MNHEY, CDR2 SMNVEV, per germline (reference sequence). This CDR3 is 16 amino acids long. V was clipped by 2 bases and J by 2 bases; unmatched bases: 1. CDR3 nucleotide sequence: TGTGCCAGCAGTTTAGCGGGAGGGCCTGGGGCCAACGTCCTGACTTTC. Amino acids: CASSLAGGPGANVLTF.

V usage is TRBV6-5 and J usage is TRBJ1-2; 10 bases are shared with TRBD1. The CDR3 extends over 13 amino acids. Germline V gene data show CDR1 as MNHEY and CDR2 as SVGAGI. Trimming took 5 bases from V and 8 from J; bases not matched to a gene: 5. The CDR3 protein is CASSTGTGAGYTF. CDR3 nucleotides: TGTGCCAGCAGTACCGGGACAGGGGCCGGCTACACCTTC.